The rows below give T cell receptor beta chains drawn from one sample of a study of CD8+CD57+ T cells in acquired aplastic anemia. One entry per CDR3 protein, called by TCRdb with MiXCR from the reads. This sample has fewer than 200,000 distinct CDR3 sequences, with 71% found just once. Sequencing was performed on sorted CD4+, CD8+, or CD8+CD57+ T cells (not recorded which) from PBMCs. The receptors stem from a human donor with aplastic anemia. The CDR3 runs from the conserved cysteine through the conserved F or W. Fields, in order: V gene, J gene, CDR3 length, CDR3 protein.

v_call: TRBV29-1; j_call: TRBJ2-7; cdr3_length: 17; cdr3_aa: CSVEGPLLAGAGYEQYF
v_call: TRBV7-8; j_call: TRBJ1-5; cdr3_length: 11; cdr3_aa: CASSPGGEKHF
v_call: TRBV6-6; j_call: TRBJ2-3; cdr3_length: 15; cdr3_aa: CASRPLAGVTDTQYF
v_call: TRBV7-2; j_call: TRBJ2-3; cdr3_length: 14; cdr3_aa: CASSFLRGTDTQYF
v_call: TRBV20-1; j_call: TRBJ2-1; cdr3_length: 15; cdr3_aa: CSARDTSGRVNEQFF
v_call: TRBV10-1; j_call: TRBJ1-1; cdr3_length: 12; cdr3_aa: CASSYKQGIAFF
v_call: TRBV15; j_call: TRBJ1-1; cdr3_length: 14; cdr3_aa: CATSRGITWTEAFF
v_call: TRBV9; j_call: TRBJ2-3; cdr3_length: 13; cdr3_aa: CASSQEWEDTQYF
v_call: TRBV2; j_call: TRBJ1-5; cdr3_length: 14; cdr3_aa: CASKGDFREQPQHF
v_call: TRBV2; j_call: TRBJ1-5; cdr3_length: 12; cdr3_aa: CASRDSNQPQHF
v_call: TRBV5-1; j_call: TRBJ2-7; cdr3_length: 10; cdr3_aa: CASSFGGGFF
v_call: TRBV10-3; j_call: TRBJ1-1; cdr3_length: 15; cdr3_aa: CAISESGGEIGEAFF
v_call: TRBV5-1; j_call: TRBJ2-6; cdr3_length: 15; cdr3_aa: CASSPPTSGANVLTF
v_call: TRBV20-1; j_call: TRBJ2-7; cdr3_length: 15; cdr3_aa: CSARDLGGSSYEQYF
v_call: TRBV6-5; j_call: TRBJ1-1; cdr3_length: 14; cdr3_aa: CASSYWDRGTEAFF
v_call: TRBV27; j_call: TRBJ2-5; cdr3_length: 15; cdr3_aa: CASSSPLAGGETQYF
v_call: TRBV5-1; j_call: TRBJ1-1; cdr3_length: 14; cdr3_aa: CASSLAQMNTEAFF
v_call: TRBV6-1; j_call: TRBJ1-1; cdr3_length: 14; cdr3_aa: CASSEGGVGTEAFF
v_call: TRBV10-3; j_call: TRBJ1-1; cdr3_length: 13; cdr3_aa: CASRAWERSEAFF
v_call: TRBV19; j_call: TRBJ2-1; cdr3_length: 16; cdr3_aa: CASSMVNRGPYNEQFF